The rows below give T cell receptor beta chains drawn from one sample of a study of PD-1 blockade in classical Hodgkin lymphoma. The assay was immunoSEQ multiplex PCR, and TCRdb's table has in-frame clones only and misses some. The sample has some 27,000 clones; about 89% are singletons. Sequencing input: peripheral blood mononuclear cells (PBMCs). The receptors come from a human donor with classical Hodgkin lymphoma. The CDR3 runs from the conserved cysteine through the conserved F or W. The D gene is left open where the match is weak. Clone size is not always given. Where it is, it says once, few, many or a class for expanded clones.

j_gene	v_gene	abundance	len	d_gene	CDR3nt	CDR3aa
TRBJ2-7	TRBV10-3	-	17	TRBD1	TGTGCCATCAGTGAGTCGATCCGGGGACAGGGGCCCTACGAGCAGTACTTC	CAISESIRGQGPYEQYF
TRBJ2-5	TRBV29-1	-	16	TRBD1	TGCAGCGTTGAACAAGCCTCAGGGGGACCACAAGAGACCCAGTACTTC	CSVEQASGGPQETQYF
TRBJ2-5	TRBV30	-	14	-	TGTGCCTGGAGTGGACCCGGACCGCTGGGGACCCAGTACTTC	CAWSGPGPLGTQYF
TRBJ2-7	TRBV5-6	-	15	-	TGTGCCAGCAGCTTGTTACTCGGGACTCCCTACGAGCAGTACTTC	CASSLLLGTPYEQYF
TRBJ2-7	TRBV5-1	-	15	TRBD1	TGCGCCAGCAGCTTGGACAGGGGGCACCCCTACGAGCAGTACTTC	CASSLDRGHPYEQYF
TRBJ2-3	TRBV28	-	17	-	TGTGCCAGCAGTCCCCTTGAGGGCCGGGGAGGCACAGATACGCAGTATTTT	CASSPLEGRGGTDTQYF
TRBJ2-3	TRBV19	-	13	-	TGTGCCAGTAGTATAGGAATTAGGGATACGCAGTATTTT	CASSIGIRDTQYF
TRBJ2-1	TRBV11-3	-	14	-	TGTGCCAGCAGCTTAGGCAGGGCGAACAATGAGCAGTTCTTC	CASSLGRANNEQFF
TRBJ2-5	TRBV30	-	12	TRBD1	TGTGCCTGGATGACAGGGACGGAGACCCAGTACTTC	CAWMTGTETQYF
TRBJ1-1	TRBV19	-	15	TRBD1	TGTGCCAGTAGTAGACAGGGGGCGGTGAACACTGAAGCTTTCTTT	CASSRQGAVNTEAFF
TRBJ1-1	TRBV7-9	-	12	-	TGTGCCAGCAGGGAGGGGAACACTGAAGCTTTCTTT	CASREGNTEAFF
TRBJ2-7	TRBV6-5	-	12	-	TGTGCCAGCGGGACTCAAAGCAACGAGCAGTACTTC	CASGTQSNEQYF
TRBJ1-3	TRBV7-2	-	17	-	TGTGCCAGCAGCTTAGTCGCAGGGTTAGTCTCTGGAAACACCATATATTTT	CASSLVAGLVSGNTIYF
TRBJ2-7	TRBV2	once	11	-	TGTGCCAGCAGGCTGAACTACGAGCAGTACTTC	CASRLNYEQYF
TRBJ2-1	TRBV10-3	once	16	TRBD2	TGTGCCATCAGTGAGTCGACTAGCGGGAGGTCCTACGAGCAGTTCTTC	CAISESTSGRSYEQFF
TRBJ1-2	TRBV6-1	-	16	-	TGTGCCAGCAGTGATAATCTCCGGGGCCATTACTATGGCTACACCTTC	CASSDNLRGHYYGYTF
TRBJ2-7	TRBV6-5	-	13	TRBD2	TGTGCCAGCAGTCGGGACTACACCTACGAGCAGTACTTC	CASSRDYTYEQYF
TRBJ2-1	TRBV7-2	-	13	-	TGTGCCAGCAGCTCAGCAAGGGGCAATGAGCAGTTCTTC	CASSSARGNEQFF
TRBJ2-5	TRBV2	-	14	-	TGTGCCAGCAGACCCGGACTGAGCAAAGAGACCCAGTACTTC	CASRPGLSKETQYF
TRBJ2-7	TRBV18	-	14	-	TGTGCCAGCTCACGGACGGGACGGGCCTCCGAGCAGTACTTC	CASSRTGRASEQYF
TRBJ1-5	TRBV7-9	-	13	-	TGTGCCAGCAACCAGGGTGGCGATCAGCCCCAGCATTTT	CASNQGGDQPQHF
TRBJ2-7	TRBV6-1	-	15	TRBD1	TGTGCCAGCAGTGAAGTAGGGACAGGGAACGACGAGCAGTACTTC	CASSEVGTGNDEQYF
TRBJ2-5	TRBV18	-	15	TRBD1	TGTGCCAGCTCACCAGAAACAGGGGGCGAGGAGACCCAGTACTTC	CASSPETGGEETQYF
TRBJ1-2	TRBV5-1	-	14	-	TGCGCCAGCAGCCCAGCGGGGAGGAACTATGGCTACACCTTC	CASSPAGRNYGYTF
TRBJ1-5	TRBV28	-	16	TRBD1	TGTGCCAGCAGTTGGGTACAGGGGGCCGGCAATCAGCCCCAGCATTTT	CASSWVQGAGNQPQHF
TRBJ1-4	TRBV7-9	-	15	TRBD1	TGTGCCAGCAGCTTAGCGGCAGGGGGGTTTGAAAAACTGTTTTTT	CASSLAAGGFEKLFF
TRBJ2-7	TRBV14	-	15	TRBD2	TGTGCCAGCAGCCAAGGACTAGCGGGACTTCACGAGCAGTACTTC	CASSQGLAGLHEQYF
TRBJ1-5	TRBV7-2	-	15	TRBD1	TGTGCCAGCAGCTGGGACAGGGGGAGCAATCAGCCCCAGCATTTT	CASSWDRGSNQPQHF
TRBJ1-2	TRBV5-6	-	15	-	TGTGCCAGCAGCGGGGGGATGGGGCCGTTATATGGCTACACCTTC	CASSGGMGPLYGYTF
TRBJ2-5	TRBV28	-	15	TRBD2	TGTGCCAGCAGCCCTCCTAGCGGGAGGGTTGAGACCCAGTACTTC	CASSPPSGRVETQYF
TRBJ2-2	TRBV5-1	-	15	TRBD1	TGCGCCAGCAGCCGCGGACAGGGTGACACCGGGGAGCTGTTTTTT	CASSRGQGDTGELFF
TRBJ1-2	TRBV7-2	-	14	-	TGTGCCAGCAGCTCCGTGACCGGTGACTATGGCTACACCTTC	CASSSVTGDYGYTF
TRBJ1-1	TRBV6-5	-	14	TRBD1	TGTGCCAGCAGCCAGGGGGGGCTGAACACTGAAGCTTTCTTT	CASSQGGLNTEAFF
TRBJ2-3	TRBV28	once	12	-	TGTGCCAGCAGTCCCTCGGCAGATACGCAGTATTTT	CASSPSADTQYF
TRBJ1-4	TRBV28	-	14	-	TGTGCCAGCAGTCTCACGGACAATAATGAAAAACTGTTTTTT	CASSLTDNNEKLFF
TRBJ2-1	TRBV14	once	13	-	TGTGCCAGCAGCCAAGAACTCGTAGGTGAGCAGTTCTTC	CASSQELVGEQFF
TRBJ1-2	TRBV29-1	-	15	-	TGCAGCGTTGCGGGCTCAGGAGGGATAGACTATGGCTACACCTTC	CSVAGSGGIDYGYTF
TRBJ1-4	TRBV5-4	-	15	-	TGTGCCAGCAGCTTGGTGGGGGGTGGTAATGAAAAACTGTTTTTT	CASSLVGGGNEKLFF
TRBJ2-3	TRBV5-1	-	16	-	TGCGCCAGCAGCTTGGTGGGTGAGACTACTACAGATACGCAGTATTTT	CASSLVGETTTDTQYF
TRBJ1-5	TRBV28	-	15	-	TGTGCCAGCATTCCATTCCCGAGCAACAATCAGCCCCAGCATTTT	CASIPFPSNNQPQHF
TRBJ1-2	TRBV5-4	-	14	-	TGTGCCAGCAGCCCCGGACAGACTAACTATGGCTACACCTTC	CASSPGQTNYGYTF
TRBJ1-2	TRBV5-1	few	14	-	TGCGCCAGCAGCTTGGAGGGCCAGAACTATGGCTACACCTTC	CASSLEGQNYGYTF
TRBJ1-2	TRBV27	-	14	TRBD1	TGTGCCAGCCGTGGGACAGGGGGGAACTATGGCTACACCTTC	CASRGTGGNYGYTF
TRBJ1-2	TRBV5-1	-	12	-	TGCGCCAGCAGCTTGGATAACTATGGCTACACCTTC	CASSLDNYGYTF
TRBJ2-1	TRBV27	-	15	TRBD1	TGTGCCAGCAGTTCCCCCGGACAGGGCGAAAATGAGCAGTTCTTC	CASSSPGQGENEQFF
TRBJ2-3	TRBV27	-	18	-	TGTGCCAGCAGCACCCCGGGCCTTAAGTCCTCTAGCACAGATACGCAGTATTTT	CASSTPGLKSSSTDTQYF
TRBJ1-3	TRBV21-1	-	15	-	TGTGCCAGCAGCACCCAAGGGGGTCCTGGAAACACCATATATTTT	CASSTQGGPGNTIYF
TRBJ2-5	TRBV5-4	few	15	-	TGTGCCAGCAGTATGGGGGGGCGCGGGGAAGAGACCCAGTACTTC	CASSMGGRGEETQYF
TRBJ2-5	TRBV10-3	few	13	-	TGTGCCATCAGCACTATTGAGGGAGAGACCCAGTACTTC	CAISTIEGETQYF
TRBJ2-7	TRBV18	-	16	TRBD2	TGTGCCAGCTCACCACTAGCGGGAGAATCGAGGGGCGAGCAGTACTTC	CASSPLAGESRGEQYF
TRBJ1-6	TRBV7-9	-	15	-	TGTGCCAGCAGCCCAGCCGGGACACGCGATTCACCCCTCCACTTT	CASSPAGTRDSPLHF
TRBJ2-3	TRBV18	-	14	-	TGTGCCAGCTCAAACAGCGGGAGCACAGATACGCAGTATTTT	CASSNSGSTDTQYF
TRBJ2-5	TRBV9	once	13	-	TGTGCCAGCAGCGTAGTAACTGAGGGGACCCAGTACTTC	CASSVVTEGTQYF
TRBJ2-3	TRBV4-1	few	14	-	TGCGCCAGCAGTCGGCCCGCAGGGGCCGATACGCAGTATTTT	CASSRPAGADTQYF